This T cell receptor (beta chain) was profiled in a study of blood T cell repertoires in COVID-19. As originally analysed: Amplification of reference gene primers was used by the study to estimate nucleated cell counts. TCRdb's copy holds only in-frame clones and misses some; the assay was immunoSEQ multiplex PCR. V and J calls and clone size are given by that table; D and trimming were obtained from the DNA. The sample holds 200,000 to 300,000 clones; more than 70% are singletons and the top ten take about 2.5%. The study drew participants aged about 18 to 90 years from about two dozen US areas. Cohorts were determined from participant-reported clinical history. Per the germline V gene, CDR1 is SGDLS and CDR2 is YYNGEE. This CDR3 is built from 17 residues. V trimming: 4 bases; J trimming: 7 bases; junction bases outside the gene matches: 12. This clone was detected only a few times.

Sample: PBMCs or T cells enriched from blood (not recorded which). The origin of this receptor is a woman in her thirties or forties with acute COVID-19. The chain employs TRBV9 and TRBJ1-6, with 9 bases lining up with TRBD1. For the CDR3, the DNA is TGTGCCAGCAGCCCTCAAACAGGGGGCGCGGGGAATTCACCCCTCCACTTT. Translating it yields CASSPQTGGAGNSPLHF. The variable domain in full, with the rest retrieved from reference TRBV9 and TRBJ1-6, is DSGVTQTPKHLITATGQRVTLRCSPRSGDLSVYWYQQSLDQGLQFLIQYYNGEERAKGNILERFSAQQFPDLHSELNLSSLELGDSALYFCASSPQTGGAGNSPLHFGNGTRLTVT.